These 10 T cell receptor beta chains share one sample of origin, sequenced in a study of T cell repertoires in cytomegalovirus infection. No antigen is known for these receptors. TCRdb itself ran the reads through MiXCR, one entry per CDR3 protein. The sample has roughly 100,000 distinct CDR3 sequences; roughly 39% are singletons. The source material was CD8+ T cells from cultured PBMCs, sampled from culture after CMV antigen stimulation. Receptor source: a human donor in good health (CMV status not recorded). Some clones in this sample may be carry-over from other donors' samples.

This clonotype showed up many times. V usage is TRBV4-2 and J usage is TRBJ2-7, with 8 nucleotides matching TRBD1. Germline V gene lookup returns CDR1 LGHNA and CDR2 YNFKEQ. J was trimmed by 0 bases and V by 1 base; bases with no gene match: 5. The CDR3 runs to 16 residues. CDR3 loop: CASSQVPGTGSYEQYF. Written as DNA, the CDR3 is TGTGCCAGCAGCCAAGTGCCGGGGACAGGCTCCTACGAGCAGTACTTC.

A few counts support this clonotype. The rearrangement uses TRBV7-6 and TRBJ1-3, with 7 bases identical to TRBD1. The V segment lost 2 bases and the J segment 4 bases; nucleotides outside the gene matches: 11. This CDR3 is built from 17 residues. The germline CDR1 and CDR2 sequences are SGHVS and FNYEAQ. This chain's CDR3 is CASSLYSGGSDGNTIYF. The CDR3 DNA follows: TGTGCCAGCAGCTTATATTCAGGGGGGTCGGACGGAAACACCATATATTTT.

The chain is built from TRBV7-9 and TRBJ1-1; TRBD1 agrees at 9 bases. CDR3 length equals 14 residues. Germline loops: CDR1 SEHNR, CDR2 FQNEAQ (reference sequence). Trimming cost V 4 bases and J 8 bases; bases outside gene matches: 8. The CDR3 is CASSSGQGTSEAFF. CDR3 in DNA: TGTGCCAGCAGCTCGGGACAGGGAACTTCGGAAGCTTTCTTT.

The V and J genes are TRBV11-1 and TRBJ2-3; 7 bases fit TRBD1. This CDR3 contains 14 residues. Unmatched junction bases numbered 6, after V lost 8 bases and J lost 1 base. The V gene's germline CDR1 is SGHAT and CDR2 FQDESV (reference sequence). CDR3 loop: CASLRGGRTDTQYF. CDR3 DNA sequence: TGTGCCAGCCTGAGAGGGGGCCGCACAGATACGCAGTATTTT.

The table lists this clonotype with a few counts. The gene calls are TRBV11-2 and TRBJ2-5; maybe TRBD2 (6 bases). Germline-derived CDR1 and CDR2 are SGHAT and FQNNGV. V lost 8 bases to trimming and J lost 5 bases, with 15 bases between them. This CDR3 contains 13 residues. CDR3 amino acids: CASYTDGGETQYF. CDR3 bases: TGTGCCAGCTATACCGACGGAGGGGAGACCCAGTACTTC.

This clonotype has a handful of counts. This sequence joins TRBV7-8 and TRBJ1-5; a possible D gene is TRBD1 (5 bases). Germline loops: CDR1 SGHVS, CDR2 FQNEAQ. The CDR3 length is 17 residues. Trimming left V 3 bases short and J 0 bases short, with 15 bases between. The CDR3 region has the DNA TGTGCCAGCAGCTTGACGGGGCTCCCCTATAGCAATCAGCCCCAGCATTTT. Amino acids: CASSLTGLPYSNQPQHF.

The V gene is TRBV7-9, the J gene TRBJ1-4, with 8 bases lining up with TRBD1. CDR1 and CDR2 (germline): SEHNR, FQNEAQ (reference sequence). V lost 5 bases and J lost 8; bases outside the gene matches: 7. The CDR3 contains 14 residues. The CDR3 is CASSHKDRVEKLFF. The CDR3 DNA follows: TGTGCCAGCAGCCATAAGGACAGGGTCGAAAAACTGTTTTTT.

This clonotype was counted a few times. The chain is built from TRBV11-2 and TRBJ2-7, with D possibly being TRBD1 (6 bases). From germline, CDR1 is SGHAT and CDR2 FQNNGV. V lost 1 base and J lost 12, with 13 bases in between. The CDR3 has 12 amino acids. CDR3 in amino acids: CASSLVGGRGYF. The DNA of the CDR3 is TGTGCCAGCAGCTTAGTTGGGGGCCGGGGGTACTTC.

The chain joins TRBV20-1 to TRBJ1-1; D gene ambiguous. The CDR3 consists of 13 residues. Trimming left V 2 bases short and J 4 bases short, with 11 bases between. Germline values: CDR1 DFQATT, CDR2 SNEGSKA (reference sequence). The CDR3, as DNA: TGCAGTGCTAGATGGCAGGAGGTCACTGAAGCTTTCTTT. Its translation is CSARWQEVTEAFF.

The chain joins TRBV12-3 or TRBV12-4 to TRBJ2-1; either TRBD1 or TRBD2 may supply D (5 bases each). V lost 7 bases to trimming and J lost 0 bases, with 19 bases between them. The CDR3 loop spans 17 amino acids. DNA for the CDR3: TGTGCCAGCATTCCTACGCTCCGGGACGCCTCCTACAATGAGCAGTTCTTC. Translating it yields CASIPTLRDASYNEQFF.